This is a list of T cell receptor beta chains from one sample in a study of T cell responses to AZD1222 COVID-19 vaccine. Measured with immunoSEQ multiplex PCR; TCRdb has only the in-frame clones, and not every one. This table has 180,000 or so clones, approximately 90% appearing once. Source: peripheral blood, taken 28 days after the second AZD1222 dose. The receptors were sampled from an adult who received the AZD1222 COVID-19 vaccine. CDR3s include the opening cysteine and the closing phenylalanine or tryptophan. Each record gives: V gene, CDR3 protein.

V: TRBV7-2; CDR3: CASSRGDSGNQPQHF
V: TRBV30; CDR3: CAWSRIGGRTDTQYF
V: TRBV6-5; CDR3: CASRTRDRTAYGYTF
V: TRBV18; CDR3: CASSPPHQETQYF
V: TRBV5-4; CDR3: CASSFTSGRSDTQYF
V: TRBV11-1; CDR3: CASSFWTGGNNSPLHF
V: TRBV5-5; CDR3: CASSSVPGAEAFF
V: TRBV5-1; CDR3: CASSPDGQSVNTEAFF
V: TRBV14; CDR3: CASSPRRDREGEQYF
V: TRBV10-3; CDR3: CAISDPSQGYTNEKLFF